One sample yielded the 11 T cell receptor beta chains listed below, sequenced in a study of cytomegalovirus exposure and HLA in healthy donors (dated by TCRdb to about 2017). The library was produced with the immunoSEQ multiplex PCR assay. The table was pulled from immuneACCESS by TCRdb, which kept in-frame rearrangements only. Such tables lose some clones; where checked, under half of the loss comes from unresolved V genes, and the rest has no known cause. The sample includes 150,000 or so clones, with roughly 86% observed a single time. The ten largest make up around 2.1% of the sample. Specimen: PBMCs. The receptors come from a human donor in good health.

The chain uses TRBV6-5 and TRBJ2-3, with unresolved D. V lost 3 bases and J 3 bases, leaving 10 bases between the germline ends. Looked up from germline, CDR1 is MNHEY and CDR2 is SVGAGI. This CDR3 region has 14 residues. The CDR3 DNA follows: TGTGCCAGCAGTTATAACTTTCTTACAGATACGCAGTATTTT. This codes for CASSYNFLTDTQYF.

The J gene is TRBJ1-1, the V gene TRBV6-5; 9 bases are a match to TRBD1. CDR3 length: 14 residues. Germline V lookup: CDR1 MNHEY, CDR2 SVGAGI. The trim removed 8 bases at V and 2 bases at J, leaving 6 bases unmatched. CDR3 residues: CASYWGQGNTEAFF. The CDR3 bases are TGTGCCAGCTATTGGGGACAGGGTAACACTGAAGCTTTCTTT.

The V and J genes are TRBV12-5 and TRBJ2-5; D unresolved. Germline CDR1 reads LGHNT; CDR2 reads FRNRAP. This CDR3 is built from 14 residues. The germline V and J ends were trimmed by 2 bases and 5 bases, with 12 bases remaining between them. CDR3 DNA: TGTGCTAGTGGTTTGTTTGGAAAGAGGGAGACCCAGTACTTC. Its translation: CASGLFGKRETQYF.

This clone has only one observation. The chain employs TRBV27 and TRBJ1-5; D remains unclear. The CDR3 sequence is 13 residues long. Trimming stripped 0 bases from V and 6 bases from J, with 6 bases between. CDR1 MNHEY and CDR2 SMNVEV come from the germline V gene (reference sequence). The CDR3 spells CASSLSGGQPQHF. CDR3 nucleotides: TGTGCCAGCAGTTTATCGGGAGGTCAGCCCCAGCATTTT.

The chain joins TRBV5-6 to TRBJ1-2; D is uncertain. The V gene lost 0 bases and the J gene lost 4 bases, with 7 bases spanning the gap. In germline, CDR1 is SGHDT, CDR2 YYEEEE. CDR3 length equals 13 residues. CDR3 loop: CASSLAGGYGYTF. CDR3 coding DNA: TGTGCCAGCAGCTTGGCCGGAGGCTATGGCTACACCTTC.

The V call is TRBV18, the J call TRBJ1-4; 7 nucleotides align to TRBD1. The length of the CDR3 is 15 residues. J lost 8 bases, V lost 3 bases, and 9 bases had no gene match. Looked up from germline, CDR1 is KGHSH and CDR2 is LQKENI. The CDR3 loop reads CASSPQGGAGEKLFF. The CDR3 DNA is TGTGCCAGCTCACCGCAGGGGGGAGCAGGCGAAAAACTGTTTTTT. Combining the CDR3 with reference TRBV18 and TRBJ1-4 gives the whole variable domain NAGVMQNPRHLVRRRGQEARLRCSPMKGHSHVYWYRQLPEEGLKFMVYLQKENIIDESGMPKERFSAEFPKEGPSILRIQQVVRGDSAAYFCASSPQGGAGEKLFFGSGTQLSVL.

CDR3 DNA: TGCGCCAGCAGCTTGACTCGGATGGGAAGCGGATACGAGCAGTACTTC. Its protein is CASSLTRMGSGYEQYF. The rearrangement uses TRBV5-1 and TRBJ2-7, with D tentatively TRBD2 (5 bases). Looked up from germline, CDR1 is SGHRS and CDR2 is YFSETQ. The CDR3 totals 16 residues. V was clipped by 1 base and J by 4 bases, with 18 bases between them. Using reference TRBV5-1 and TRBJ2-7 for the parts outside the CDR3, the full variable domain is KAGVTQTPRYLIKTRGQQVTLSCSPISGHRSVSWYQQTPGQGLQFLFEYFSETQRNKGNFPGRFSGRQFSNSRSEMNVSTLELGDSALYLCASSLTRMGSGYEQYFGPGTRLTVT.

The V call is TRBV30, the J call TRBJ1-1; 12 nucleotides line up with TRBD1. Trimming removed 4 bases from V and 8 bases from J; junction bases left unmatched: 11. The germline CDR1 and CDR2 sequences are GTSNPN and SVGIG (reference sequence). The CDR3 covers 15 residues. The CDR3 DNA sequence: TGTGCCTGGAACCTAGGGACAGGGGGCAATTTGGAAGCTTTCTTT. The encoded protein is CAWNLGTGGNLEAFF.

This chain joins TRBV7-2 and TRBJ2-5; TRBD1 matches at 10 bases. The CDR3 extends over 17 amino acids. Germline CDR1 SGHTA, CDR2 FQGNSA. J lost 4 bases, V lost 5 bases, and 13 bases had no gene match. The CDR3 loop is CASSLPRGTGDRETQYF. CDR3 bases: TGTGCCAGCAGCCTACCCCGTGGGACAGGGGATAGAGAGACCCAGTACTTC.

The V call is TRBV9, the J call TRBJ2-3; TRBD2 aligns across 7 bases. This CDR3 is 15 amino acids long. Germline CDR1 is SGDLS and CDR2 is YYNGEE. Trimming took 4 bases from V and 2 from J; bases not matched to a gene: 7. The CDR3 loop is CASSSTSASTDTQYF. CDR3 in DNA: TGTGCCAGCAGCTCAACTAGCGCGTCCACAGATACGCAGTATTTT.

The chain employs TRBV7-8 and TRBJ2-7; D is possibly TRBD2 (6 bases). The CDR3 covers 18 residues. With 0 bases removed from V and 4 bases from J, the gap between germline ends came to 22 bases. The germline V gene encodes CDR1 SGHVS and CDR2 FQNEAQ. The CDR3 nucleotides are TGTGCCAGCAGCTTAGCGCCCCCCCCTCTAGCGAACGAGTACGAGCAGTACTTC. This translates into CASSLAPPPLANEYEQYF.